Listed below are T cell receptor beta chains from one sample, sequenced in a study of beta chain features in type 1 diabetes. The method was immunoSEQ multiplex PCR; TCRdb's version includes in-frame clones alone and lacks a portion of them. The data contain approximately 27,000 clones, about 49% of them singletons. Sequencing input: stem cell memory CD4+ T cells from blood. These receptors all stem from a man younger than 45 with type 1 diabetes. Each CDR3 is given with its conserved first and last residue. The order of the fields is D gene, J gene, clone size, V gene, CDR3 DNA, CDR3 protein. The D gene is left open where the match is weak. Not every row has a clone size; where given, it reads once, few, many or a size class.

d_call: .; j_call: TRBJ1-3; clone_size: .; v_call: TRBV9; cdr3_nt: TGTGCCAGCAGCGTAGGCGGGAGAGGCTCTGGAAACACCATATATTTT; cdr3_aa: CASSVGGRGSGNTIYF
d_call: TRBD1; j_call: TRBJ2-5; clone_size: few; v_call: TRBV6-5; cdr3_nt: TGTGCCAGCAGTTACTCTCGGGGACAGGGCCAAGAGACCCAGTACTTC; cdr3_aa: CASSYSRGQGQETQYF
d_call: TRBD2; j_call: TRBJ2-1; clone_size: .; v_call: TRBV27; cdr3_nt: TGTGCCAGCAGTGCCGCCCTACCTGGACTAGCGGGGACCCTCAATGAGCAGTTCTTC; cdr3_aa: CASSAALPGLAGTLNEQFF
d_call: TRBD2; j_call: TRBJ2-7; clone_size: few; v_call: TRBV10-2; cdr3_nt: TGCGCCAGCAGACCTCTAAGCGGGACGTTCTACGAGCAGTACTTC; cdr3_aa: CASRPLSGTFYEQYF
d_call: TRBD2; j_call: TRBJ2-3; clone_size: .; v_call: TRBV7-2; cdr3_nt: TGTGCCAGCAGCTTGAATAGACTAGCGGCAGGCACAGATACGCAGTATTTT; cdr3_aa: CASSLNRLAAGTDTQYF
d_call: TRBD1; j_call: TRBJ2-7; clone_size: .; v_call: TRBV6-1; cdr3_nt: TGTGCCAGCAGTGAGGGGACAGTCTACGAGCAGTACTTC; cdr3_aa: CASSEGTVYEQYF
d_call: TRBD1; j_call: TRBJ1-2; clone_size: few; v_call: TRBV11-3; cdr3_nt: TGTGCCAGCAGTCCTGGTCCGGGACAGGGCTATGGCTACACCTTC; cdr3_aa: CASSPGPGQGYGYTF
d_call: TRBD1; j_call: TRBJ1-2; clone_size: medium-sized; v_call: TRBV7-9; cdr3_nt: TGTGCCAGCAGCCCGACAGGGCTCGAAGGCTACACCTTC; cdr3_aa: CASSPTGLEGYTF
d_call: .; j_call: TRBJ2-5; clone_size: .; v_call: TRBV11-2; cdr3_nt: TGTGCCAGCAGCTCAGGGGTTCAAGAGACCCAGTACTTC; cdr3_aa: CASSSGVQETQYF
d_call: .; j_call: TRBJ1-5; clone_size: .; v_call: TRBV30; cdr3_nt: TGTGCCTGGAGTACAGGGTTGAGTGGGCAGCCCCAGCATTTT; cdr3_aa: CAWSTGLSGQPQHF
d_call: TRBD2; j_call: TRBJ2-7; clone_size: .; v_call: TRBV18; cdr3_nt: TGTGCCAGCTCACCTCTCGGGACTAGCGGGGACTACTACGAGCAGTACTTC; cdr3_aa: CASSPLGTSGDYYEQYF
d_call: TRBD2; j_call: TRBJ2-7; clone_size: .; v_call: TRBV2; cdr3_nt: TGTGCCAGCAGCCCCATCACGGGGGGAGGGCAGTACTTC; cdr3_aa: CASSPITGGGQYF
d_call: TRBD1; j_call: TRBJ1-2; clone_size: .; v_call: TRBV15; cdr3_nt: TGTGCCACCAGCATTCGGCCAGGGGGTGGCTATGGCTACACCTTC; cdr3_aa: CATSIRPGGGYGYTF
d_call: TRBD1; j_call: TRBJ2-5; clone_size: few; v_call: TRBV28; cdr3_nt: TGTGCCAGCAGTTTGACAGGGGGCGGGAAGACCCAGTACTTC; cdr3_aa: CASSLTGGGKTQYF
d_call: TRBD2; j_call: TRBJ2-4; clone_size: .; v_call: TRBV4-1; cdr3_nt: TGCGCCAGCAGCCGCGAGCCCGGGAGGAGTAATAGCATTCAGTACTTC; cdr3_aa: CASSREPGRSNSIQYF
d_call: TRBD2; j_call: TRBJ2-5; clone_size: few; v_call: TRBV14; cdr3_nt: TGTGCCAGCAGCCAAGGATCGGGACTAGCGAAGACCCAGTACTTC; cdr3_aa: CASSQGSGLAKTQYF
d_call: .; j_call: TRBJ1-4; clone_size: .; v_call: TRBV7-9; cdr3_nt: TGTGCCAGCAGCCCAGGGTTTTTGGGTGAAAAACTGTTTTTT; cdr3_aa: CASSPGFLGEKLFF
d_call: .; j_call: TRBJ2-3; clone_size: few; v_call: TRBV11-2; cdr3_nt: TGTGCCAGCAGCTTAACAGGGCTGGCTAGCGGCCCAGATACGCAGTATTTT; cdr3_aa: CASSLTGLASGPDTQYF
d_call: .; j_call: TRBJ1-5; clone_size: few; v_call: TRBV18; cdr3_nt: TGTGCCAGCTCACCCGGGAGCAATCAGCCCCAGCATTTT; cdr3_aa: CASSPGSNQPQHF
d_call: .; j_call: TRBJ1-1; clone_size: .; v_call: TRBV5-1; cdr3_nt: TGCGCCAGCAGCTTGAGAAGTAAACAGGGTGGCACTGAAGCTTTCTTT; cdr3_aa: CASSLRSKQGGTEAFF